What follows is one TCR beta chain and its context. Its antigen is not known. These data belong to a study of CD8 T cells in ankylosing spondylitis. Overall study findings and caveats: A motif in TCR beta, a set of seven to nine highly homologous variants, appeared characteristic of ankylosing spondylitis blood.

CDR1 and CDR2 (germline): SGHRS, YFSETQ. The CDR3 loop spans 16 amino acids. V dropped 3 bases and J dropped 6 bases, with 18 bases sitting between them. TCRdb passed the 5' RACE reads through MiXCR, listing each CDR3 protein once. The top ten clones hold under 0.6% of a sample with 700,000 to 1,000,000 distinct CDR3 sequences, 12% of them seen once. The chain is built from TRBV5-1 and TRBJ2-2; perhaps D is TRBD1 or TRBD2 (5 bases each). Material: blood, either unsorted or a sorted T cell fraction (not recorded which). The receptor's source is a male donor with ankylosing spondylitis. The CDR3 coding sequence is TGCGCCAGCAGCTCTTACCTGCGAGGGGCCGCCGGGGAGCTGTTTTTT. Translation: CASSSYLRGAAGELFF.